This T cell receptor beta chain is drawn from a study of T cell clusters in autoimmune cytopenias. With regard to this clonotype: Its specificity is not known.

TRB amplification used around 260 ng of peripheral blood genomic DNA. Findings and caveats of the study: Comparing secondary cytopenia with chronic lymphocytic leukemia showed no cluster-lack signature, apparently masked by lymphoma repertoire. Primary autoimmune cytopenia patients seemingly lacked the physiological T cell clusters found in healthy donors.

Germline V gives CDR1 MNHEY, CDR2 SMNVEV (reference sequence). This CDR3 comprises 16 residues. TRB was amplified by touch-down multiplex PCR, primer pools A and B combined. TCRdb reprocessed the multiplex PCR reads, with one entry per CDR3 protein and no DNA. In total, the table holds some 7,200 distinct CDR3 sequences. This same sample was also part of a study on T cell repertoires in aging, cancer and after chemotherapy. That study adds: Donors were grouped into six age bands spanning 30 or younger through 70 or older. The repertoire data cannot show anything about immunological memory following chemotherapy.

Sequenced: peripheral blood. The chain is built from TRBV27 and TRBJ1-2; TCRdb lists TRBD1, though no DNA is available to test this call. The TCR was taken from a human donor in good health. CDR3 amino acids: CASSSPRQDAHYGYTF.